The source of this T cell receptor beta chain is a study of CD8 T cells in ankylosing spondylitis. Findings and limits, study-wide: Eight highly homologous variants made up a TCR beta motif, and this motif appeared characteristic of ankylosing spondylitis blood.

There are many counts of this clonotype. No antigen is known for it. V lost 4 bases and J lost 4, with 9 bases in between. The CDR3 extends over 13 amino acids. Germline values: CDR1 SGHRS, CDR2 YFSETQ. Making the TCR beta libraries involved quantitative 5'-RACE with molecular barcodes. TCRdb re-called the 5' RACE reads through MiXCR, storing one row per CDR3 protein. The sample lists around 490,000 distinct CDR3 sequences; about 5% were seen once. Sequencing was carried out using blood, either unsorted or a sorted T cell fraction (not recorded which). The origin of this receptor is a male donor with ankylosing spondylitis. The chain couples TRBV5-1 to TRBJ2-1; TRBD1 or TRBD2 may be the D gene (5 bases each). CDR3 sequence: CASSRDHYNEQFF. For the CDR3, the DNA is TGCGCCAGCAGCAGGGACCATTACAATGAGCAGTTCTTC.